The 24 T cell receptor beta chains presented below share a single source sample, sequenced in a study of OX40 agonist ivuxolimab in advanced cancers. Assay used: immunoSEQ multiplex PCR; TCRdb lists only in-frame clones, some missing. The sample includes about 33,000 clones, more than 70% of them seen just once. Sample: CD4+ or CD8+ T cells sorted from blood, taken in a trial of the OX40 agonist ivuxolimab. Receptors originate from an adult with an advanced solid tumor such as melanoma, head and neck, liver or kidney cancer.

This clone is a singleton in its sample. The chain is built from TRBV6-1 and TRBJ2-5; 11 bases align to TRBD2. Gene TRBJ2-7 matches the end of the DNA better, so the J call may be wrong. The germline V gene encodes CDR1 MNHNS and CDR2 SASEGT. CDR3 length: 15 amino acids. The CDR3 nucleotides read TGTGCCAGCACACTAGCGGGGGCGCTAACCTACGAGCAGTACTTC. Protein sequence: CASTLAGALTYEQYF.

This chain uses TRBV14 with TRBJ2-5; TRBD2 agrees at 13 bases. CDR1 and CDR2 from the germline V gene are SGHDN and FVKESK. This CDR3 region has 18 residues. V shed 4 bases, J shed 1 base, and the junction held 9 bases outside the gene matches. CDR3 DNA sequence: TGTGCCAGCAGCCCATTGCCCGGGACTAGCGGGACCCAAGAGACCCAGTACTTC. Residues: CASSPLPGTSGTQETQYF.

The V and J genes are TRBV9 and TRBJ1-4; D may be TRBD1 (6 bases). The CDR3 extends over 16 amino acids. V shed 0 bases and J shed 7 bases, with 16 bases lying between them. The V gene's germline CDR1 is SGDLS and CDR2 YYNGEE. The CDR3 DNA reads TGTGCCAGCAGCGTAGGCGGAGGGGGAGGCGGTGAAAAACTGTTTTTT. Translating gives CASSVGGGGGGEKLFF.

The genes are TRBV14 and TRBJ1-1; the match to TRBD1 covers 8 bases. Trimming took 8 bases from V and 0 from J; bases not matched to a gene: 8. The CDR3 totals 15 residues. Germline CDR1 and CDR2: SGHDN and FVKESK. The CDR3 is CASSDRGLLNTEAFF. The CDR3 DNA reads TGTGCCAGCTCAGACAGGGGCCTTTTGAACACTGAAGCTTTCTTT.

The V call is TRBV13, the J call TRBJ2-5, with 10 bases fitting TRBD1. The CDR3 covers 16 residues. Germline V CDR1 and CDR2: PRHDT, FYEKMQ (reference sequence). J gave up 5 bases and V 5 bases, and 11 bases lay outside the gene matches. The CDR3 DNA follows: TGTGCCAGCAGCCGGAAGACAGGGGGCTTTATCGAGACCCAGTACTTC. This encodes CASSRKTGGFIETQYF.

J is TRBJ2-2 and V is TRBV27, with a possible D match to TRBD2 (5 bases). The CDR3 extends over 13 amino acids. In germline, CDR1 is MNHEY, CDR2 SMNVEV (reference sequence). V was trimmed by 10 bases and J by 3 bases, leaving 12 bases between them. CDR3 DNA sequence: TGTGCCACCCGACTACGCGACACCGGGGAGCTGTTTTTT. Translated, it gives CATRLRDTGELFF.

The chain couples TRBV5-4 to TRBJ1-1; 7 nucleotides match TRBD1. The V and J ends lost 0 bases and 0 bases, in that order; junction bases with no gene match: 5. This CDR3 is built from 16 residues. In germline, CDR1 is SGHNT, CDR2 YYREEE (reference sequence). The CDR3 is CASSLGGQYMNTEAFF. The CDR3 DNA reads TGTGCCAGCAGCTTGGGGGGACAGTATATGAACACTGAAGCTTTCTTT.

The genes are TRBV19 and TRBJ2-3; D gene unclear. This CDR3 is built from 13 residues. Trimming stripped 4 bases from V and 5 bases from J, with 10 bases between. The germline CDR1 and CDR2 sequences are LNHDA and SQIVND (reference sequence). The CDR3 bases are TGTGCCAGTAGTACCCGAATTGAAGATACGCAGTATTTT. Its translation: CASSTRIEDTQYF.

This clone has just a few counts. The chain combines TRBV19 with TRBJ1-2, with unresolved D. This CDR3 spans 12 amino acids. CDR1 is LNHDA, CDR2 SQIVND, per germline (reference sequence). Trimming removed 6 bases at V and 4 bases at J, with 9 bases between. This chain's CDR3 is CASSMDGYGYTF. CDR3 DNA sequence: TGTGCCAGTAGCATGGACGGCTATGGCTACACCTTC.

This chain uses TRBV9 with TRBJ2-1, with D uncertain. The V end was cut by 4 bases, the J end by 3 bases, with 14 bases between. There are 15 residues in the CDR3. CDR1 and CDR2 (germline): SGDLS, YYNGEE. DNA for the CDR3: TGTGCCAGCAGCTCCCTATTTGGTGACTACAATGAGCAGTTCTTC. Residues: CASSSLFGDYNEQFF.

V usage is TRBV5-1 and J usage is TRBJ2-3, with D uncertain. Trimming removed 4 bases from V and 0 bases from J, with 12 bases in between. The CDR3 extends over 15 amino acids. Per germline, CDR1 SGHRS and CDR2 YFSETQ. The CDR3 nucleotides are TGCGCCAGCAGCGCCACCGGGCCCAGCACAGATACGCAGTATTTT. Translating gives CASSATGPSTDTQYF.

The gene calls are TRBV4-2 and TRBJ2-5; TRBD2 agrees at 9 bases. Unmatched junction bases numbered 6, after V lost 3 bases and J lost 1 base. Germline CDR1 reads LGHNA; CDR2 reads YNFKEQ. The CDR3 consists of 16 residues. The CDR3 sequence: CASSHRSGGLQETQYF. CDR3 DNA: TGTGCCAGCAGCCATCGTAGCGGGGGCCTCCAAGAGACCCAGTACTTC.

V and J are TRBV11-2 and TRBJ1-2; no clear D. The CDR3 length is 14 residues. Trimming removed 1 base at V and 2 bases at J, with 8 bases between. Looked up from germline, CDR1 is SGHAT and CDR2 is FQNNGV. CDR3 DNA sequence: TGTGCCAGCAGCTTAGGTCCGGCAAACTATGGCTACACCTTC. Translation gives CASSLGPANYGYTF.

The chain combines TRBV19 with TRBJ2-6; D gene ambiguous. Per germline, CDR1 LNHDA and CDR2 SQIVND (reference sequence). Trimming took off 7 bases at V and 3 bases at J, with 16 bases between the two ends. The CDR3 spans 16 residues. The CDR3 protein is CASTVDRANGANVLTF. The CDR3 DNA follows: TGTGCCAGTACCGTGGATCGGGCTAATGGGGCCAACGTCCTGACTTTC.

This clone is a singleton in its sample. The V call is TRBV7-8, the J call TRBJ1-1; the match to TRBD1 covers 8 bases. V lost 6 bases, J lost 4 bases, and 13 bases stayed unmatched. Germline CDR1 and CDR2: SGHVS and FQNEAQ. There are 16 residues in the CDR3. The CDR3 DNA reads TGTGCCAGCAGTTACCCATCCAGGGGGCGGGGCACTGAAGCTTTCTTT. Its protein is CASSYPSRGRGTEAFF.

The V gene is TRBV29-1, the J gene TRBJ2-3, with TRBD2 as a possible D gene (5 bases). Trimming removed 7 bases from V and 2 bases from J, with 10 bases in between. The CDR3 contains 12 residues. Germline values: CDR1 SQVTM, CDR2 ANQGSEA. In DNA, the CDR3 is TGCAGCGCGGAGGTCTCCACAGATACGCAGTATTTT. This encodes CSAEVSTDTQYF.

The V call is TRBV6-6, the J call TRBJ2-1; 9 nucleotides match TRBD1. The CDR3 is made up of 15 amino acids. Germline-derived CDR1 and CDR2 are MNHNY and SVGAGI (reference sequence). V shed 2 bases and J 12 bases; nucleotides not matched to a gene: 11. The CDR3 region has the DNA TGTGCCAGCAGTTACGCGGACAGGGGTCATCCGTTGCAGTTCTTC. Translation: CASSYADRGHPLQFF.

J is TRBJ1-2 and V is TRBV9; 10 bases line up with TRBD1. In germline, CDR1 is SGDLS, CDR2 YYNGEE. Trimming at V came to 3 bases and at J to 10 bases, leaving 18 bases not matched to a gene. This CDR3 has 17 amino acids. The CDR3 nucleotides read TGTGCCAGCAGCGCGGACAGGGGGTCTTTTCCCATTCTCAACTACACCTTC. This translates into CASSADRGSFPILNYTF. Combining the CDR3 with reference TRBV9 and TRBJ1-2 gives the whole variable domain DSGVTQTPKHLITATGQRVTLRCSPRSGDLSVYWYQQSLDQGLQFLIQYYNGEERAKGNILERFSAQQFPDLHSELNLSSLELGDSALYFCASSADRGSFPILNYTFGSGTRLTVV.

The CDR3 region is CASSEYNNEQFF. CDR3 DNA sequence: TGTGCCAGCAGTGAATATAATAATGAGCAGTTCTTC. The J gene is TRBJ2-1, the V gene TRBV25-1; D not certain. Germline CDR1 MGHDK, CDR2 SYGVNS. The germline V and J ends were trimmed by 0 bases and 7 bases, with 4 bases remaining between them. The CDR3 has 12 residues.

The V call is TRBV9, the J call TRBJ2-3; 8 positions agree with TRBD2. The CDR3 contains 18 residues. The V gene end was trimmed by 1 base and the J gene end by 3 bases; junction bases not matched to a gene: 13. Germline V gene sequence: CDR1 SGDLS, CDR2 YYNGEE. The CDR3 coding sequence is TGTGCCAGCAGCGTATCCGTCGGTGGCGGGGGGCCAACAGATACGCAGTATTTT. This encodes CASSVSVGGGGPTDTQYF.

The chain joins TRBV19 to TRBJ2-2; D perhaps matches TRBD1 (5 bases). Germline V gene data show CDR1 as LNHDA and CDR2 as SQIVND (reference sequence). CDR3 length equals 17 residues. Trimming shortened V by 1 base and J by 1 base, and 13 bases separated the two germline ends. The CDR3 here is CASSIVGGQGNTGELFF. In DNA, the CDR3 is TGTGCCAGTAGTATAGTTGGTGGCCAGGGGAACACCGGGGAGCTGTTTTTT.

V is TRBV20-1 and J is TRBJ2-5; no reliable D call. The CDR3 has 10 residues. V was clipped by 0 bases and J by 4 bases, with 0 bases between them. Germline V gene lookup returns CDR1 DFQATT and CDR2 SNEGSKA (reference sequence). CDR3 sequence (DNA): TGCAGTGCTAGAGAAGAGACCCAGTACTTC. Its protein is CSAREETQYF.

The rearrangement uses TRBV28 and TRBJ1-2; 7 bases are a match to TRBD1. This CDR3 contains 13 residues. Per germline, CDR1 MDHEN and CDR2 SYDVKM. J lost 4 bases, V lost 4 bases, and 3 bases had no gene match. The CDR3 region has the DNA TGTGCCAGCAGTTCGGACAGGAGCTATGGCTACACCTTC. This sequence encodes CASSSDRSYGYTF.

V usage is TRBV6-5 and J usage is TRBJ2-5; 9 bases align to TRBD2. V shed 7 bases and J 5 bases; nucleotides not matched to a gene: 11. Germline loops: CDR1 MNHEY, CDR2 SVGAGI. This CDR3 is 15 amino acids long. In DNA form, the CDR3 reads TGTGCCAGCAATAATCGGCGGGGGGGCCAGGAGACCCAGTACTTC. Protein sequence: CASNNRRGGQETQYF.